Sequencing of this T cell receptor (beta chain) was carried out in a study of T cell responses to AZD1222 COVID-19 vaccine. Clones were sequenced by immunoSEQ multiplex PCR, and TCRdb holds only the in-frame ones, with some missing. The table lists tens of thousands of clones, 80% to 90% of them singletons, with 7% to 10% in the top ten. Findings of the study overall: Donors in the cohort were predominantly white British and more often female, and clonal diversity was possibly underestimated. The peak T cell response came first, and repertoires were sampled only after it.

V dropped 0 bases and J dropped 4; count of bases not matched to a gene: 7. The CDR3 length is 16 residues. The germline V gene encodes CDR1 SGHNT and CDR2 YYREEE (reference sequence). Pooling covered second doses at about 4 or about 12 weeks. Comment on this clone: Its cognate antigen is unknown.

This clonotype originated in an adult who received the AZD1222 COVID-19 vaccine. The sequencing here drew on peripheral blood, taken 28 days after the second AZD1222 dose. The chain links TRBV5-4 to TRBJ1-2; 9 bases map to TRBD1. This CDR3 reads CASSLGDRVIPYGYTF. The CDR3 region has the DNA TGTGCCAGCAGCTTGGGGGACAGGGTGATCCCCTATGGCTACACCTTC.